This T cell receptor beta chain was retrieved from a study of Graves' ophthalmopathy and Graves' hyperthyroidism. Between the trimmed V and J ends, which lost 4 bases and 4 bases, there was a span of 16 bases. CDR1 and CDR2 (germline): SGHAT, FQNNGV. CDR3 length equals 15 residues. This clonotype occurred a few times. The antigen remains unidentified. Serum thyroxine and TRAb, along with clinical symptoms, thyroid ultrasound and orbital computed tomography, were what diagnosis relied on. PBMCs were isolated from a roughly 10 ml sample of fresh peripheral blood. Amplified TCR beta CDR3 regions were obtained using RNA transcripts as template. Investigators did first-round RT-PCR with HTBI primers, then second-round multiplex PCR. TCRdb called the multiplex PCR reads again in MiXCR, with one record for every CDR3 protein. Of roughly 500,000 distinct CDR3 sequences in the sample, approximately 15% were seen once.

Notes on the study in general: The model flagged ophthalmopathy progression at 65% to 71% sensitivity and 72% to 80% specificity. Using a 13-signature model, the authors split ophthalmopathy from stable hyperthyroidism, with 85% to 90% sensitivity and 81.08% specificity.

The chain combines TRBV11-2 with TRBJ1-2; possibly TRBD1 for D (6 bases). The specimen was blood. The sequence was obtained from a young woman with Graves' ophthalmopathy. The CDR3 region has the DNA TGTGCCAGCAGCTCCCACCGGACAGCGCCCTATGGCTACACCTTC. It codes for CASSSHRTAPYGYTF.